This TCR beta chain was documented in a study of cytomegalovirus exposure and HLA in healthy donors. CDR3 size: 14 residues. V dropped 6 bases and J dropped 5; count of bases not matched to a gene: 7. Looked up from germline, CDR1 is KGHSH and CDR2 is LQKENI. Using immunoSEQ multiplex PCR, the repertoire was profiled, and TCRdb retains in-frame clones only, with some absent. The table records approximately 280,000 clones, approximately 83% of them present only once. This sequence was found in a woman aged 18-29 years in good health and CMV-seronegative. Sequencing was performed on PBMCs. This chain connects TRBV18 to TRBJ1-1; the match to TRBD1 covers 9 bases. The CDR3 spells CASSQGQGGTEAFF. The DNA for the CDR3 is TGTGCCAGCTCCCAGGGACAGGGTGGAACTGAAGCTTTCTTT. Supplemented by reference TRBV18 and TRBJ1-1, the full variable domain reads NAGVMQNPRHLVRRRGQEARLRCSPMKGHSHVYWYRQLPEEGLKFMVYLQKENIIDESGMPKERFSAEFPKEGPSILRIQQVVRGDSAAYFCASSQGQGGTEAFFGQGTRLTVV.